This T cell receptor beta chain was recorded in a study of shared clonotypes between healthy human individuals. Study findings and constraints: Estimated richness values were generally larger in naive subsets than in memory subsets.

Naive CD8 cells comprised CD45RO-negative, CCR7-positively selected cells, excluding terminally differentiated effector memory CD45RA+ cells. Of note for this clone: Antigen specificity is unknown.

Some clones are missing from TCRdb's copy, which holds only in-frame ones; the method was immunoSEQ multiplex PCR. The sample records millions of clones, approximately 94% being singletons. Sequencing input: naive CD8+ T cells from PBMCs. The TCR originated in a man younger than 35 in good health. Some clones in this sample may be carry-over from other donors' samples.

The DNA of the CDR3 is TGTGCCAGCAGCCCATTACCCAACAGGTACATGAACACTGAAGCTTTCTTT. Encoded protein: CASSPLPNRYMNTEAFF. The rearrangement uses TRBV7-8 and TRBJ1-1, with a possible D match to TRBD1 (5 bases). V was shortened by 5 bases and J by 0 bases, with 19 bases between the two germline ends. Per the germline V gene, CDR1 is SGHVS and CDR2 is FQNEAQ. The CDR3 is made up of 17 amino acids. The full variable domain, completed using reference TRBV7-8 and TRBJ1-1, is GAGVSQSPRYKVAKRGQDVALRCDPISGHVSLFWYQQALGQGPEFLTYFQNEAQLDKSGLPSDRFFAERPEGSVSTLKIQRTQQEDSAVYLCASSPLPNRYMNTEAFFGQGTRLTVV.